The subject of this entry is one TCR beta chain. The clone's antigen remains unknown. One base away there is no much larger clone; base qualities are not given. This entry is derived from a study of T cell responses to AZD1222 COVID-19 vaccine (dated by TCRdb to the early 2020s). Looking at the study overall: Because spike-specific TCR depth and breadth did not differ between the two schedules, AZD1222 recipients who got a second dose at roughly 4 weeks were pooled with those who got a second dose at roughly 12 weeks. TCR sequencing was performed for about 240 trial participants, of whom 200 to 210 were given two doses of AZD1222 and around 26 were given two doses of MenACWY control vaccine. Trial participants were enrolled by age into subgroups of 18-55, 56-69 and 70-plus years, and roughly 150, 30 and 60 TCR-sequenced participants, respectively, were included in these subgroups. Paper-wide results and their limitations: In the small 56-69-year group, the increase in depth fell short of significance, most likely because of low power. Epitopes outside the regions mutated in the B.1.351 and B.1.1.7 variants were reportedly recognized by nearly half of the unique spike-specific TCRs. Participants were mostly white British, with more females than males. The authors suggested clonal diversity may have been underestimated. The whole spike protein was spanned by vaccine-associated CD4 TCRs, and dominant responses were seen in regions 160-218 and 743-854. Only five to seven AZD1222 recipients were SARS-CoV-2 seropositive at baseline, limiting conclusions about previously exposed vaccinees. After two AZD1222 doses, both the breadth and the depth of spike-specific TCRs were significantly higher than at day 0 and than in MenACWY recipients. Because no day 14 peak-response samples were available, the repertoires could be characterized only after the peak T cell response.

The time point label for this specimen denotes: baseline before first vaccination. Vaccinee samples were obtained from the UK trials COV001 and COV002, which included a single-blind randomized controlled phase 2/3 trial of AZD1222 (ChAdOx1 nCoV-19) in healthy adults. For TCRbeta chain sequencing, PBMC samples were collected from trial participants at day 0 and at day 28 after the second dose. The CDR3 runs 14 amino acids, cysteine and phenylalanine included. The read is trimmed to its CDR3 DNA, 42 bases read in frame from base 1. CDR1 and CDR2 (LNHDA, SQIVND) derive from the germline V gene (reference sequence). V and J are truncated by 3 bases and 5 bases respectively, leaving an intervening sequence of 11 bases. The CDR3 regions of human TCRbeta chains were analyzed by immunosequencing. The source study handled its data this way. Repertoire TCRs were checked for matches against a reference library of SARS-CoV-2-specific TCRs that had been generated using the MIRA antigen-specificity platform. Breadth was defined as the fraction of unique TCRs that were SARS-CoV-2-associated. Depth was defined as the fraction of total T cells that were SARS-CoV-2-associated. Using the MIRA data, each spike-specific TCR was assigned both to the spike region to which the TCR was reactive and to a CD4 or CD8 class. Log10-transformed breadth and depth values were compared by one-way ANOVA with Sidak's multiple comparisons tests. TCRdb's version of the immuneACCESS table is confined to in-frame rearrangements and falls short of the full clone set. An unresolved V gene accounts for under half of the shortfall where checked; the remainder is of unknown origin. The V and J calls and the clone size are those of that table, but D and trimming were determined from the DNA. For this sample there are approximately 140,000 clones; 85% to 95% appear just once. The leading ten clones occupy 5% to 6.5% of the sample.

This receptor was obtained from an adult in good health. Recombination linked TRBV19 to TRBJ1-5; TRBD1 might be the D gene, on 5 matching bases. This specimen consisted of peripheral blood, obtained on day 0 of AZD1222 vaccination. Here the CDR3 is given as CASSMGDPHQPQHF. The DNA sequence follows: TGTGCCAGTAGTATGGGGGACCCCCATCAGCCCCAGCATTTT.